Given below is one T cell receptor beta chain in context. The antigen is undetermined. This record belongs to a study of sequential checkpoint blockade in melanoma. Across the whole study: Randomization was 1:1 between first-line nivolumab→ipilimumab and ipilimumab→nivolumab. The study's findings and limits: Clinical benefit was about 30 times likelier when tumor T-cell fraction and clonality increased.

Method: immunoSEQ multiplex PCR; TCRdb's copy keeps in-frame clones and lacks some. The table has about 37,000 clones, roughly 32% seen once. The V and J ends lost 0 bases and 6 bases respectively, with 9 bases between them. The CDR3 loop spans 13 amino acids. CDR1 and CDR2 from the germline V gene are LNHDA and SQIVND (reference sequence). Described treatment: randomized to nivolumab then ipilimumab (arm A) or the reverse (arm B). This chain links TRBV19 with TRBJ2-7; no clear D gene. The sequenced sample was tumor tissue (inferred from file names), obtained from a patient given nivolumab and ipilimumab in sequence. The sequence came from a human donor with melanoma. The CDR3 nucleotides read TGTGCCAGTAGTATAGATGGGCCTAGCGAGCAGTACTTC. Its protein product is CASSIDGPSEQYF.